These 10 T cell receptor beta chains came from one sample sequenced in a study of blood T cell repertoires in COVID-19. Assay used: immunoSEQ multiplex PCR; TCRdb lists only in-frame clones, some missing. The sample carries about 140,000 clones, approximately 84% recorded once. The sample was peripheral blood. These receptors all come from a woman aged 55-69 years with acute or convalescent COVID-19.

The V call is TRBV2, the J call TRBJ1-3, with 7 nucleotides matching TRBD1. Germline V gene sequence: CDR1 SNHLY, CDR2 FYNNEI. CDR3 length: 15 amino acids. V lost 6 bases and J lost 3; bases outside the gene matches: 8. In DNA form, the CDR3 reads TGTGCCAGCAGGCCACAGGGGACTCTTGGAAACACCATATATTTT. This gives the protein CASRPQGTLGNTIYF. The full variable domain, rest sourced from reference TRBV2 and TRBJ1-3, is EPEVTQTPSHQVTQMGQEVILRCVPISNHLYFYWYRQILGQKVEFLVSFYNNEISEKSEIFDDQFSVERPDGSNFTLKIRSTKLEDSAMYFCASRPQGTLGNTIYFGEGSWLTVV.

The chain has TRBV5-1 and TRBJ2-1, with 12 bases lining up with TRBD2. CDR1 and CDR2 (germline): SGHRS, YFSETQ. The CDR3 is 16 residues long. V shed 1 base, J shed 5 bases, and the junction held 4 bases outside the gene matches. CDR3 residues: CASSLRTSGTNNEQFF. CDR3 DNA sequence: TGCGCCAGCAGCTTGAGGACTAGCGGGACAAACAATGAGCAGTTCTTC.

V gene TRBV4-2 combines with J gene TRBJ1-1, with D unresolved. Germline CDR1 and CDR2: LGHNA and YNFKEQ. The CDR3 runs 15 residues. V shed 4 bases and J shed 6 bases, with 18 bases lying between them. CDR3 amino acids: CASSLPETRRAEAFF. CDR3 bases: TGTGCCAGCAGCCTTCCAGAAACTAGGCGCGCTGAAGCTTTCTTT.

The CDR3 nucleotides are TGTGCCAGCAGCGCCGAGACCAGGGGTGATTCACCCCTCCACTTT. Translating it yields CASSAETRGDSPLHF. The V and J genes are TRBV9 and TRBJ1-6; a possible D gene is TRBD1 (6 bases). V dropped 3 bases and J dropped 8 bases, with 15 bases sitting between them. The CDR3 sequence is 15 residues long. Germline V CDR1 and CDR2: SGDLS, YYNGEE. Full variable domain (missing parts from reference TRBV9 and TRBJ1-6): DSGVTQTPKHLITATGQRVTLRCSPRSGDLSVYWYQQSLDQGLQFLIQYYNGEERAKGNILERFSAQQFPDLHSELNLSSLELGDSALYFCASSAETRGDSPLHFGNGTRLTVT.

The chain has TRBV27 and TRBJ1-1; tentatively, D is TRBD1 (6 bases). The CDR3 sequence is 12 residues long. V dropped 5 bases and J dropped 7 bases, with 11 bases sitting between them. Germline V CDR1 and CDR2: MNHEY, SMNVEV (reference sequence). The CDR3 sequence is CASSKTGNEAFF. The CDR3 DNA sequence: TGTGCCAGCAGTAAAACAGGGAATGAAGCTTTCTTT.

The table lists this clone with a count of one. The V and J genes are TRBV3-1 (or the pseudogene TRBV3-2) and TRBJ2-1; D gene ambiguous. Germline values: CDR1 LGHDT, CDR2 YNNKEL (reference sequence). There are 11 residues in the CDR3. V was trimmed by 1 base and J by 9 bases, leaving 4 bases between them. The CDR3 spells CASSQVLEQFF. In DNA form, the CDR3 reads TGTGCCAGCAGCCAAGTCCTTGAGCAGTTCTTC.

Only one count was recorded for this clone. The sample contains more than one DNA sequence encoding this CDR3. This sequence joins TRBV11-3 and TRBJ2-7, with 7 positions matching TRBD2. After removal of 1 base from V and 2 bases from J, the junction contained 2 bases not matched to a gene. The CDR3 covers 14 residues. CDR1 and CDR2 (germline): SGHNT, YENEEA. CDR3 coding DNA: TGTGCCAGCAGCTTAGGCGGGGGTACCTACGAGCAGTACTTC. Translation: CASSLGGGTYEQYF.

A note on this clone: The germline gene is not matched at one end of the junction; a read error may be the cause. The chain joins TRBV7-7 to TRBJ2-5; 12 nucleotides align to TRBD2. The CDR3 runs 16 residues. Germline values: CDR1 SSHAT, CDR2 FNYEAQ (reference sequence). The CDR3 sequence: CASSPGLAGPQETQYF. CDR3 DNA sequence: TGTGCTAGCAGCCCCGGACTAGCGGGACCACAAGAGACCCAGTACTTC.

The chain combines TRBV28 with TRBJ2-1; a weak D match, TRBD1 (6 bases). Germline CDR1 and CDR2: MDHEN and SYDVKM. The CDR3 loop spans 15 amino acids. The germline V and J ends were trimmed by 6 bases and 1 base, with 13 bases remaining between them. As DNA, the CDR3 is TGTGCCAGCAGCCCCGGGACAACATCCTACAATGAGCAGTTCTTC. Its translation: CASSPGTTSYNEQFF.

On this clone: At one of its ends the junction is not consistent with the germline gene, which may arise from a read error. This chain joins TRBV28 and TRBJ1-5; D gene ambiguous. This CDR3 contains 14 residues. Germline CDR1 reads MDHEN; CDR2 reads SYDVKM. CDR3 residues: CASSLYRDNQPQHF. The CDR3 DNA sequence: TGTGCCAGCAGCTTATACCGGGACAATCAGCCCCAGCATTTT.